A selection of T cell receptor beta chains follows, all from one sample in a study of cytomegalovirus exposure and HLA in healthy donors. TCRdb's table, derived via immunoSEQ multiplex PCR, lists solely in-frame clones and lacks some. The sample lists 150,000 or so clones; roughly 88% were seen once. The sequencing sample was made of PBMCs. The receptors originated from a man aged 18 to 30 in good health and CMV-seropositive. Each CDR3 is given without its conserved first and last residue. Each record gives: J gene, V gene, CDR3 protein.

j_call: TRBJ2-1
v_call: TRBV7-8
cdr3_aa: ASSSQTGYNEQF

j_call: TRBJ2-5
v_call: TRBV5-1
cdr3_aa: ASSIGAGRETQY

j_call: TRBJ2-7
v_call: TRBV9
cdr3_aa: ASSVGAIASSYEQY

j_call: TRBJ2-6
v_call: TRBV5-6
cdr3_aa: ASSLPGRGGTNVLT

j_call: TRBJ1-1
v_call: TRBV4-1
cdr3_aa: ASSHYTEAF

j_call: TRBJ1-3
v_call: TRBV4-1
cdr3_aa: ASSPSDRTGNTIY

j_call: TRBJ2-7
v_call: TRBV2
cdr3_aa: ASSGSLTYEQY

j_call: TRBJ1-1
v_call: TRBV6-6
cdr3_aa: ASSYSNSGSTEAF

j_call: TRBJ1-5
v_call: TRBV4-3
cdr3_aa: ASSQERGQGSSRQPQH

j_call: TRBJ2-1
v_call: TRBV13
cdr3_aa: ASSSTGGGEQF

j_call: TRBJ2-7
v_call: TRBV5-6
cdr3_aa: ASSFRDRGPAEQY

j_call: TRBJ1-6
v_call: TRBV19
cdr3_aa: ASSILSLTGAFAPLH

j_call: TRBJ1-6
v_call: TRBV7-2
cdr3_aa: ASTPGTDGSPLH

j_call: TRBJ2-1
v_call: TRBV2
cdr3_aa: ASMGGPSYNEQF

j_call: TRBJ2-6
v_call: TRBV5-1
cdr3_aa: ASSPREGGSGANVLT

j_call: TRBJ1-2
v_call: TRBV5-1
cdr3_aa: ASSLVTEGGYT